A single sample is the source of the 23 T cell receptor beta chains below, sequenced in a study of spatial heterogeneity in lung cancer. Study-level results: Higher tumor mutation counts went along with higher counts of expanded intratumoral alpha and beta TCRs.

Each CDR3 protein is one row after TCRdb ran MiXCR on the 5' RACE reads. The sample includes around 7,900 distinct CDR3 sequences, roughly 13% seen only once; the top ten take more than 7%. Antigen specificity for these receptors is unknown. The time point is: sample taken at primary tumor resection. Material: lung tumor tissue, obtained at surgery. All receptors derive from a female donor with early-stage non-small cell lung cancer.

This clonotype qualifies as medium-sized. The library was prepared for alpha chains; this beta chain is a stray read, so its frequency means little. This chain uses TRBV24-1 with TRBJ1-2, with D perhaps matching TRBD1 (5 bases). Germline-derived CDR1 and CDR2 are KGHDR and SFDVKD. V lost 5 bases, J lost 14 bases, and 17 bases lay in between. This CDR3 region has 12 residues. For the CDR3, the DNA is TGTGCCACCAGTGGCAGCTCCGGGGGGATGACCTTC. As protein: CATSGSSGGMTF.

In regard to this clonotype: This beta chain came through as a stray read in a library set up for alpha chains, and its size says little. V usage is TRBV7-2 and J usage is TRBJ2-3, with TRBD2 identical over 10 bases. CDR1 and CDR2 (germline): SGHTA, FQGNSA. The CDR3 runs to 16 residues. The junction had 8 bases not matched to a gene; V was cut back by 4 bases and J by 4 bases. The CDR3 reads CASSWASGSTPDTQYF. The CDR3 region has the DNA TGTGCCAGCAGCTGGGCTAGCGGGAGTACACCAGATACGCAGTATTTT.

This clonotype has more than one count but fewer than ten. For a library built for alpha chains, this beta chain is a stray read; little rests on its size. The chain employs TRBV7-8 and TRBJ2-1; D not resolved. CDR3 size: 13 residues. Per the germline V gene, CDR1 is SGHVS and CDR2 is FQNEAQ. The V end lost 5 bases, the J end lost 4 bases, and 9 bases lay between the germline ends. The CDR3 spells CASSHGVYNEQFF. CDR3 DNA sequence: TGTGCCAGCAGCCATGGCGTGTACAATGAGCAGTTCTTC.

Concerning this clonotype: This beta chain is a stray read from a library made for alpha chains; its abundance is not meaningful. The chain links TRBV18 to TRBJ2-1, with TRBD2 matching over 9 bases. The CDR3 contains 16 residues. V was clipped by 2 bases and J by 6 bases; unmatched bases: 8. Germline V gene sequence: CDR1 KGHSH, CDR2 LQKENI. The CDR3 loop reads CASSPIRLAGSNEQFF. In nucleotides, the CDR3 is TGTGCCAGCTCACCAATTCGGCTAGCGGGAAGCAATGAGCAGTTCTTC.

By sample fraction, this clonotype is medium-sized. With the library built for alpha chains, this beta chain is off target and its frequency is not meaningful. The chain carries TRBV28 and TRBJ2-3, with 8 positions matching TRBD2. Per the germline V gene, CDR1 is MDHEN and CDR2 is SYDVKM. Trimming at V came to 7 bases and at J to 4 bases, leaving 7 bases not matched to a gene. The CDR3 contains 14 residues. The CDR3 loop reads CASNERGSADTQYF. CDR3 in DNA: TGTGCCAGCAACGAGCGGGGGTCAGCAGATACGCAGTATTTT.

By share, this clonotype counts as medium-sized. This beta chain is off target for a library built for alpha chains, so its abundance means little. The chain carries TRBV24-1 and TRBJ2-3, with TRBD1 identical over 7 bases. V gave up 3 bases and J gave up 5 bases; unmatched junction bases: 4. Germline CDR1 and CDR2: KGHDR and SFDVKD. The CDR3 spans 14 residues. The CDR3, as DNA: TGTGCCACCAGTGATGCCGGGACAGAAGATACGCAGTATTTT. This codes for CATSDAGTEDTQYF.

This clonotype has a count of ten or more. This beta chain is an off-target read within a library intended for alpha chains, so its frequency means little. J is TRBJ2-3 and V is TRBV13, with a possible D match to TRBD2 (5 bases). V was trimmed by 2 bases and J by 3 bases, leaving 9 bases between them. The germline gives CDR1 PRHDT, CDR2 FYEKMQ (reference sequence). The CDR3 is made up of 14 amino acids. In DNA form, the CDR3 reads TGTGCCAGCAGCTTATCCGAGGGAACAGATACGCAGTATTTT. This gives the protein CASSLSEGTDTQYF.

This clonotype was counted ten times or more. Little can be read into the size of this beta chain, an off-target read in a library designed for alpha chains. The chain joins TRBV5-4 to TRBJ1-6; D not certain. Trimming cost V 1 base and J 10 bases, with 12 bases left between them. There are 14 residues in the CDR3. Germline V gene sequence: CDR1 SGHNT, CDR2 YYREEE (reference sequence). CDR3: CASSLWGAESPLHF. In DNA form, the CDR3 reads TGTGCCAGCAGCTTGTGGGGTGCGGAATCACCCCTCCACTTT.

This clonotype was detected ten times or more. This beta chain appears as a stray read in a library generated for alpha chains; its size is not informative. This chain links TRBV6-5 with TRBJ2-3, with a tentative D call TRBD2 (5 bases). V lost 2 bases and J 3 bases, leaving 15 bases between the germline ends. This CDR3 is built from 16 residues. Germline V gene lookup returns CDR1 MNHEY and CDR2 SVGAGI. The CDR3 DNA follows: TGTGCCAGCAGTTACGGCGGTGGGAGAACAACAGATACGCAGTATTTT. Protein: CASSYGGGRTTDTQYF.

This clonotype is labeled medium-sized. With the library built for alpha chains, this beta chain is off target and its frequency is not meaningful. The V call is TRBV5-1, the J call TRBJ1-2; a possible D gene is TRBD1 (5 bases). This CDR3 is 15 amino acids long. Trimming left V 3 bases short and J 4 bases short, with 16 bases between. Germline V gene sequence: CDR1 SGHRS, CDR2 YFSETQ. As DNA, the CDR3 is TGCGCCAGCAGCTCCCGGACTGGAAGGGGCTATGGCTACACCTTC. Translating it yields CASSSRTGRGYGYTF.

This clonotype came up a few times. This beta chain appears as a stray read in a library generated for alpha chains; its size is not informative. The rearrangement links TRBV30 to TRBJ2-2, with D unclear. The germline V gene has CDR1 GTSNPN and CDR2 SVGIG (reference sequence). Trimming took 5 bases from V and 1 from J, leaving 11 bases between them. This CDR3 spans 14 amino acids. Here the CDR3 reads CAWARMQNTGELFF. As DNA, the CDR3 is TGTGCCTGGGCCCGAATGCAGAACACCGGGGAGCTGTTTTTT. The full variable domain, in which reference TRBV30 and TRBJ2-2 provide the parts outside the CDR3, is SQTIHQWPATLVQPVGSPLSLECTVEGTSNPNLYWYRQAAGRGLQLLFYSVGIGQISSEVPQNLSASRPQDRQFILSSKKLLLSDSGFYLCAWARMQNTGELFFGEGSRLTVL.

This clonotype was counted at least ten times. In a library made to pick up alpha chains, this beta chain is a stray read with a size that means little. The J gene is TRBJ2-6, the V gene TRBV7-9; possible D gene TRBD1, 6 bases. Germline CDR1 and CDR2: SEHNR and FQNEAQ (reference sequence). Trimming removed 3 bases at V and 0 bases at J, with 15 bases between. This CDR3 spans 18 amino acids. The CDR3 here is CASSFGTPGFSGANVLTF. CDR3 bases: TGTGCCAGCAGCTTTGGGACACCAGGATTCTCTGGGGCCAACGTCCTGACTTTC.

By sample share, this clonotype is medium-sized. This beta chain appears as a stray read in a library generated for alpha chains; its size is not informative. The CDR3 protein is CASSVVGRLQETQYF. The CDR3 coding sequence is TGTGCCAGCAGTGTGGTGGGTCGATTACAAGAGACCCAGTACTTC. V gene TRBV2 combines with J gene TRBJ2-5; no firm D call. Germline CDR1 is SNHLY and CDR2 is FYNNEI. The CDR3 has 15 residues. V was pared by 4 bases and J by 2 bases, with 14 bases between. The entire variable domain, with the rest obtained from reference TRBV2 and TRBJ2-5, is as follows: EPEVTQTPSHQVTQMGQEVILRCVPISNHLYFYWYRQILGQKVEFLVSFYNNEISEKSEIFDDQFSVERPDGSNFTLKIRSTKLEDSAMYFCASSVVGRLQETQYFGPGTRLLVL.

By sample share, this clonotype is medium-sized. This beta chain came through as a stray read in a library set up for alpha chains, and its size says little. V and J are TRBV7-9 and TRBJ2-1; D might be TRBD1 (6 bases). V shed 6 bases and J shed 5 bases, with 14 bases lying between them. Per germline, CDR1 SEHNR and CDR2 FQNEAQ (reference sequence). This CDR3 has 14 residues. The CDR3 here is CASRRGGIHNEQFF. The DNA of the CDR3 is TGTGCCAGCAGGCGAGGGGGTATTCACAATGAGCAGTTCTTC.

This clonotype is medium-sized within its sample. A library made for alpha chains picked up this beta chain off target, so its size means little. This sequence joins TRBV7-3 and TRBJ2-7; possibly TRBD1 for D (7 bases). Looked up from germline, CDR1 is SGHTA and CDR2 is FQGTGA. The CDR3 is 15 amino acids. Trimming stripped 2 bases from V and 2 bases from J, with 13 bases between. The DNA of the CDR3 is TGTGCCAGCAGCTTACATCCAGGGGGGCCCTACGAGCAGTACTTC. Protein: CASSLHPGGPYEQYF.

Regarding this clonotype: Within a library made for alpha chains, this beta chain is off target, and its count is uninformative. The J gene is TRBJ1-2, the V gene TRBV13; maybe TRBD1 (5 bases). CDR1 is PRHDT, CDR2 FYEKMQ, per germline (reference sequence). CDR3 length: 14 residues. V was cut by 3 bases and J by 1 base, with 9 bases left in between. CDR3 DNA sequence: TGTGCCAGCAGCTTGGGACCGAATAACTATGGCTACACCTTC. Amino acid sequence: CASSLGPNNYGYTF.

By share, this clonotype counts as large. This beta chain came through as a stray read in a library set up for alpha chains, and its size says little. The chain is built from TRBV12-3 or TRBV12-4 and TRBJ2-1; 7 bases map to TRBD2. V dropped 8 bases and J dropped 5; count of bases not matched to a gene: 12. This CDR3 has 15 amino acids. The CDR3 sequence: CASASGLVSNNEQFF. The CDR3 region has the DNA TGTGCCAGCGCCTCAGGACTAGTGTCCAACAATGAGCAGTTCTTC.

Many counts were recorded for this clonotype. Since the library was made to target alpha chains, this beta chain is a stray read and its abundance is not meaningful. The chain employs TRBV7-2 and TRBJ2-5, with 9 nucleotides matching TRBD1. Germline lookup yields CDR1 SGHTA and CDR2 FQGNSA. This CDR3 has 14 amino acids. The trim removed 6 bases at V and 4 bases at J, leaving 6 bases unmatched. The CDR3 region is CASSPDRGVETQYF. CDR3 nucleotides: TGTGCCAGCAGTCCAGACAGGGGGGTAGAGACCCAGTACTTC. The full variable domain, with the rest looked up from reference TRBV7-2 and TRBJ2-5, is GAGVSQSPSNKVTEKGKDVELRCDPISGHTALYWYRQSLGQGLEFLIYFQGNSAPDKSGLPSDRFSAERTGGSVSTLTIQRTQQEDSAVYLCASSPDRGVETQYFGPGTRLLVL.

This clonotype was observed at least ten times. The library was prepared for alpha chains; this beta chain is a stray read, so its frequency means little. The chain combines TRBV7-2 with TRBJ2-6; TRBD1 might be the D (6 bases). The germline CDR1 and CDR2 sequences are SGHTA and FQGNSA. V shed 5 bases and J shed 0 bases, with 14 bases lying between them. This CDR3 comprises 17 residues. The CDR3 spells CASSRDMEFSGANVLTF. The CDR3 DNA sequence: TGTGCCAGCAGCCGGGACATGGAATTCTCTGGGGCCAACGTCCTGACTTTC. Variable domain in full (rest from reference TRBV7-2 and TRBJ2-6): GAGVSQSPSNKVTEKGKDVELRCDPISGHTALYWYRQSLGQGLEFLIYFQGNSAPDKSGLPSDRFSAERTGGSVSTLTIQRTQQEDSAVYLCASSRDMEFSGANVLTFGAGSRLTVL.

Within the sample, this clonotype is medium-sized (0.01 to 0.1%). In a library made to pick up alpha chains, this beta chain is a stray read with a size that means little. The chain employs TRBV7-9 and TRBJ1-2, with 7 positions matching TRBD1. Germline assignment: CDR1 SEHNR and CDR2 FQNEAQ (reference sequence). This CDR3 spans 13 amino acids. The V gene end was trimmed by 10 bases and the J gene end by 8 bases; junction bases not matched to a gene: 13. The CDR3 coding sequence is TGTGCCACCCAAACAGGGGAGGGTAGAGGCTACACCTTC. Its protein is CATQTGEGRGYTF.

This clonotype was detected ten times or more. Because this beta chain is a stray read in a library intended to capture alpha chains, its abundance should not be given much weight. This chain uses TRBV7-9 with TRBJ2-5; D is perhaps TRBD2 (6 bases). V was pared by 8 bases and J by 4 bases, with 17 bases between. The CDR3 has 14 residues. The germline V gene encodes CDR1 SEHNR and CDR2 FQNEAQ (reference sequence). The CDR3 protein is CASFRLHGGETQYF. CDR3 bases: TGTGCCAGCTTTAGGTTGCACGGGGGAGAGACCCAGTACTTC.

By proportion, this clonotype is medium-sized. This beta chain turned up in a library designed for alpha chains; as an off-target read, its abundance says little. The CDR3 here is CASSSQVWGSDYGYTF. CDR3 in DNA: TGTGCCAGCAGTTCCCAAGTGTGGGGAAGCGACTATGGCTACACCTTC. The chain joins TRBV6-5 to TRBJ1-2; D not certain. The CDR3 extends over 16 amino acids. Germline CDR1 reads MNHEY; CDR2 reads SVGAGI. V was trimmed by 4 bases and J by 3 bases, leaving 18 bases between them.

This clonotype was counted ten times or more. With the library built for alpha chains, this beta chain is off target and its frequency is not meaningful. V gene TRBV20-1 combines with J gene TRBJ1-6, with D maybe TRBD1 (5 bases). Germline CDR1 is DFQATT and CDR2 is SNEGSKA (reference sequence). Between the trimmed V and J ends, which lost 3 bases and 0 bases, there was a span of 9 bases. This CDR3 is built from 15 residues. The CDR3 region is CSASDSFSYNSPLHF. CDR3 nucleotide sequence: TGCAGTGCTAGCGACAGTTTCTCCTATAATTCACCCCTCCACTTT.